The next 17 T cell receptor beta chains were all read from a single sample in a study of blood T cell repertoires in COVID-19. Clones were sequenced by immunoSEQ multiplex PCR, and TCRdb holds only the in-frame ones, with some missing. The sample records roughly 270,000 clones, approximately 85% being singletons. The sample comprised peripheral blood. These receptors were taken from a man between 18 and 35 years old with active or convalescent COVID-19.

The gene calls are TRBV5-1 and TRBJ2-4, with D maybe TRBD1 (5 bases). The CDR3 runs to 15 residues. CDR1 SGHRS and CDR2 YFSETQ come from the germline V gene. Trimming left V 0 bases short and J 5 bases short, with 12 bases between. The CDR3 region is CASSLGPGPQNIQYF. In DNA form, the CDR3 reads TGCGCCAGCAGCTTGGGCCCAGGGCCCCAAAACATTCAGTACTTC.

This clone was seen just once. The chain uses TRBV5-1 and TRBJ1-4; 9 nucleotides agree with TRBD1. CDR1 is SGHRS and CDR2 is YFSETQ in the germline V gene. The trim removed 3 bases at V and 7 bases at J, leaving 4 bases unmatched. The CDR3 is 14 residues long. CDR3 sequence (DNA): TGCGCCAGCAGCTGGACAGGGGAGGGTGAAAAACTGTTTTTT. Translated: CASSWTGEGEKLFF. The whole variable domain, remainder taken from reference TRBV5-1 and TRBJ1-4, is KAGVTQTPRYLIKTRGQQVTLSCSPISGHRSVSWYQQTPGQGLQFLFEYFSETQRNKGNFPGRFSGRQFSNSRSEMNVSTLELGDSALYLCASSWTGEGEKLFFGSGTQLSVL.

V is TRBV7-2 and J is TRBJ1-4, with D perhaps TRBD1 (6 bases). V gave up 4 bases and J gave up 2 bases, with 17 bases separating them. The CDR3 spans 17 residues. Germline lookup yields CDR1 SGHTA and CDR2 FQGNSA. In DNA, the CDR3 is TGTGCCAGCAGCTCAAGGACAGTTTTTAACACTAATGAAAAACTGTTTTTT. Protein product: CASSSRTVFNTNEKLFF.

This chain links TRBV3-1 (or the pseudogene TRBV3-2) with TRBJ2-5, with D perhaps TRBD2 (5 bases). Trimming took off 4 bases at V and 5 bases at J, with 5 bases between the two ends. Germline V lookup: CDR1 LGHDT, CDR2 YNNKEL (reference sequence). The CDR3 consists of 11 residues. For the CDR3, the DNA is TGTGCCAGCAGCCGCGGGGAGACCCAGTACTTC. Protein: CASSRGETQYF.

This clone was detected a few times. V is TRBV7-9 and J is TRBJ2-1; 9 bases line up with TRBD2. This CDR3 is built from 15 residues. Germline assignment: CDR1 SEHNR and CDR2 FQNEAQ (reference sequence). The ends lost 1 base at V and 5 bases at J; junction bases unmatched: 3. CDR3 region: CASSLEGLAHNEQFF. The CDR3 coding sequence is TGTGCCAGCAGCTTAGAGGGACTAGCTCACAATGAGCAGTTCTTC.

The CDR3 nucleotides read TGTGCCATCACTAGGAGCCTAAACACTGAAGCTTTCTTT. This sequence encodes CAITRSLNTEAFF. The rearrangement links TRBV10-3 to TRBJ1-1; D not certain. The germline V gene has CDR1 ENHRY and CDR2 SYGVKD. The V end was cut by 7 bases, the J end by 2 bases, with 11 bases between. This CDR3 has 13 residues.

This sequence joins TRBV5-1 and TRBJ2-5, with a possible D match to TRBD1 (7 bases). V lost 4 bases to trimming and J lost 0 bases, with 13 bases between them. CDR3 size: 15 residues. The germline V gene encodes CDR1 SGHRS and CDR2 YFSETQ. The CDR3 sequence: CASSLRGAYQETQYF. Here the CDR3 DNA reads TGCGCCAGCAGCCTCAGGGGGGCCTACCAAGAGACCCAGTACTTC.

J is TRBJ2-1 and V is TRBV7-6, with 9 bases matching TRBD2. The V and J ends lost 0 bases and 1 base, in that order; junction bases with no gene match: 7. Germline assignment: CDR1 SGHVS and CDR2 FNYEAQ. The CDR3 extends over 18 amino acids. DNA of the CDR3: TGTGCCAGCAGCTTAGCGGTGGTAGCGGGGGAATCCTACAATGAGCAGTTCTTC. It codes for CASSLAVVAGESYNEQFF.

This chain uses TRBV12-5 with TRBJ2-1, with a tentative D call TRBD2 (5 bases). The CDR3 length is 16 residues. V lost 4 bases and J 0 bases, leaving 13 bases between the germline ends. Germline CDR1 LGHNT, CDR2 FRNRAP. CDR3 sequence: CASGSDADYSYNEQFF. In DNA form, the CDR3 reads TGTGCTAGTGGTTCGGACGCAGACTACTCCTACAATGAGCAGTTCTTC.

This clone has just one count. The J gene is TRBJ2-5, the V gene TRBV6-2 or TRBV6-3; 7 bases fit TRBD1. The CDR3 loop spans 14 amino acids. After removal of 5 bases from V and 4 bases from J, the junction contained 7 bases not matched to a gene. Germline values: CDR1 MNHEY, CDR2 SVGEGT. CDR3 protein: CASSLQGSVETQYF. In DNA, the CDR3 is TGTGCCAGCAGTCTACAGGGGAGTGTAGAGACCCAGTACTTC.

This sequence joins TRBV12-3 or TRBV12-4 and TRBJ2-3; no definite D call. V was pared by 1 base and J by 1 base, with 3 bases between. The CDR3 contains 13 residues. The CDR3 nucleotides are TGTGCCAGCAGTTTAGGGCGCACAGATACGCAGTATTTT. This gives the protein CASSLGRTDTQYF.

A few counts support this clone. The chain couples TRBV29-1 to TRBJ2-1; 7 positions match TRBD2. The CDR3 is made up of 14 amino acids. The J segment lost 4 bases and the V segment lost 4 bases, leaving 7 bases of the junction unmatched. Germline V gene lookup returns CDR1 SQVTM and CDR2 ANQGSEA. The DNA of the CDR3 is TGCAGCGTTGTTGTGGCGGGGGTTTACAATGAGCAGTTCTTC. This encodes CSVVVAGVYNEQFF.

This clone was recorded once. V is TRBV5-8 and J is TRBJ1-1; 7 nucleotides line up with TRBD1. V lost 5 bases and J lost 5; bases outside the gene matches: 9. This CDR3 has 14 residues. Germline CDR1 SGHTS, CDR2 YDEGEE. CDR3 DNA sequence: TGTGCCAGCAGTGATGGACAGGCCGGAACTGAAGCTTTCTTT. This gives the protein CASSDGQAGTEAFF.

This chain links TRBV19 with TRBJ1-1; a weak D match, TRBD1 (6 bases). CDR3 length: 13 residues. The V gene lost 4 bases and the J gene lost 6 bases, with 12 bases spanning the gap. The germline V gene has CDR1 LNHDA and CDR2 SQIVND (reference sequence). The CDR3 DNA reads TGTGCCAGTAGTACCCGGGACACCGCTGAAGCTTTCTTT. Its translation is CASSTRDTAEAFF.

V is TRBV14 and J is TRBJ1-3; TRBD1 matches 10 bases. The CDR3 extends over 15 amino acids. CDR1 is SGHDN and CDR2 is FVKESK in the germline V gene. J gave up 8 bases and V 1 base, and 5 bases lay outside the gene matches. In DNA, the CDR3 is TGTGCCAGCAGCCAAGCCGGGACAGGGGTTGACACCATATATTTT. It yields the protein CASSQAGTGVDTIYF. Combining the CDR3 with reference TRBV14 and TRBJ1-3 gives the whole variable domain EAGVTQFPSHSVIEKGQTVTLRCDPISGHDNLYWYRRVMGKEIKFLLHFVKESKQDESGMPNNRFLAERTGGTYSTLKVQPAELEDSGVYFCASSQAGTGVDTIYFGEGSWLTVV.

The J gene is TRBJ2-1, the V gene TRBV3-1 (or the pseudogene TRBV3-2); 10 positions agree with TRBD1. The CDR3 sequence is 17 residues long. Trimming at V came to 3 bases and at J to 7 bases, leaving 12 bases not matched to a gene. CDR1 and CDR2 from the germline V gene are LGHDT and YNNKEL (reference sequence). The CDR3 coding sequence is TGTGCCAGCAGCCACGAAAGTCGACAGGGGGCAAGTAATGAGCAGTTCTTC. Protein sequence: CASSHESRQGASNEQFF.

The chain uses TRBV27 and TRBJ2-7; TRBD2 aligns across 8 bases. The V segment lost 2 bases and the J segment 2 bases; nucleotides outside the gene matches: 2. This CDR3 comprises 14 residues. Germline V gene sequence: CDR1 MNHEY, CDR2 SMNVEV (reference sequence). The CDR3 loop is CASSLSGGTYEQYF. CDR3 bases: TGTGCCAGCAGTTTAAGCGGGGGTACCTACGAGCAGTACTTC.